These 30 T cell receptor beta chains originate from one sample sequenced in a study of blood T cells in healthy people across ages. PCR was performed a second time for 7 to 11 cycles using a sample-barcoded 5' primer and a J-beta primer mix. MiXCR, applied by TCRdb to the 5' RACE reads, yields one record per CDR3 protein. The sample has hundreds of thousands of distinct CDR3 sequences; less than 45% are singletons. Sequences were obtained from blood. The receptors here all came from a man older than 75 in good health.

This clonotype was detected many times. The chain combines TRBV27 with TRBJ2-3, with 14 bases identical to TRBD2. The length of the CDR3 is 17 residues. Germline CDR1 and CDR2: MNHEY and SMNVEV (reference sequence). The ends lost 8 bases at V and 6 bases at J; junction bases unmatched: 13. The DNA of the CDR3 is TGTGCCAGCCACGCGGGGGGACTAGCGGGGGCGGGGGATACGCAGTATTTT. The encoded protein is CASHAGGLAGAGDTQYF.

The rearrangement joins TRBV7-2 to TRBJ2-2; 9 bases line up with TRBD1. Germline CDR1 and CDR2: SGHTA and FQGNSA. V was clipped by 10 bases and J by 7 bases; unmatched bases: 13. The CDR3 spans 15 residues. CDR3 residues: CATKTQTGGGGELFF. In nucleotides, the CDR3 is TGTGCCACTAAAACACAAACAGGGGGCGGCGGGGAGCTGTTTTTT.

This clonotype has only a few counts. The DNA for the CDR3 is TGCGCCAGCAGCTTGGACGTCGGATATTCTACCGGGGAGCTGTTTTTT. Encoded protein: CASSLDVGYSTGELFF. The chain recombines TRBV5-1 with TRBJ2-2; D is unclear. Deletions cut 0 bases from V and 5 bases from J, with 14 bases between. CDR1 SGHRS and CDR2 YFSETQ come from the germline V gene. The CDR3 length is 16 residues.

J is TRBJ2-4 and V is TRBV7-2; 8 bases fit TRBD2. Germline V gene data show CDR1 as SGHTA and CDR2 as FQGNSA. CDR3 size: 15 residues. The trim removed 3 bases at V and 4 bases at J, leaving 5 bases unmatched. The CDR3 protein is CASSLTGGIKNIQYF. CDR3 DNA sequence: TGTGCCAGCAGCTTGACGGGGGGGATAAAAAACATTCAGTACTTC.

This clonotype came up many times. The J gene is TRBJ1-4, the V gene TRBV7-9; 7 nucleotides align to TRBD1. The trim removed 4 bases at V and 7 bases at J, leaving 9 bases unmatched. The germline gives CDR1 SEHNR, CDR2 FQNEAQ (reference sequence). CDR3 length: 15 amino acids. CDR3 bases: TGTGCCAGCAGCTCCGACAGGGATGGTGGTGAAAAACTGTTTTTT. Translated, it gives CASSSDRDGGEKLFF.

This clonotype was seen a few times. The gene calls are TRBV7-2 and TRBJ1-6; D unclear. Looked up from germline, CDR1 is SGHTA and CDR2 is FQGNSA. With 9 bases removed from V and 7 bases from J, the gap between germline ends came to 22 bases. The CDR3 runs to 16 residues. The CDR3 coding sequence is TGTGCCAGTGCTCCACCGGGGTGGACGGGGAATTCACCCCTCCACTTT. Its protein is CASAPPGWTGNSPLHF.

J is TRBJ2-5 and V is TRBV6-2 or TRBV6-3; D gene ambiguous. The CDR3 consists of 11 residues. CDR1 and CDR2 from the germline V gene are MNHEY and SVGEGT. V lost 2 bases and J 11 bases, leaving 9 bases between the germline ends. Written as DNA, the CDR3 is TGTGCCAGCAGTTACAATATTGAGCAGTACTTC. It translates to CASSYNIEQYF.

This clonotype was counted between two and nine times. This chain joins TRBV5-8 and TRBJ2-1; 11 bases align to TRBD2. There are 15 residues in the CDR3. Germline CDR1 SGHTS, CDR2 YDEGEE. V gave up 0 bases and J gave up 6 bases; unmatched junction bases: 2. CDR3 nucleotides: TGTGCCAGCAGCTTGGCCGGACTAGCGGGCAATGAGCAGTTCTTC. Residues: CASSLAGLAGNEQFF.

CDR3: CSAKQGNGNQPQHF. CDR3 nucleotides: TGCAGTGCAAAACAGGGGAATGGGAATCAGCCCCAGCATTTT. The genes are TRBV20-1 and TRBJ1-5; 7 positions match TRBD1. J gave up 4 bases and V 6 bases, and 9 bases lay outside the gene matches. CDR3 length: 14 amino acids. CDR1 DFQATT and CDR2 SNEGSKA come from the germline V gene (reference sequence).

CDR3 sequence (DNA): TGTGCCAGCAGTGCCTCCGGGACAGGGTTTTTGTTCTTC. Amino acid sequence: CASSASGTGFLFF. The rearrangement uses TRBV2 and TRBJ2-1, with TRBD1 matching 9 bases. J gave up 15 bases and V 4 bases, and 10 bases lay outside the gene matches. CDR3 length equals 13 residues. Looked up from germline, CDR1 is SNHLY and CDR2 is FYNNEI.

This clonotype was seen more than once but under ten times. The rearrangement uses TRBV7-2 and TRBJ1-5, with D perhaps TRBD1 (5 bases). V was pared by 4 bases and J by 0 bases, with 10 bases between. The CDR3 loop spans 15 amino acids. Germline V lookup: CDR1 SGHTA, CDR2 FQGNSA. The CDR3 bases are TGTGCCAGCAGCTGGGGGGGTTCTAGCAATCAGCCCCAGCATTTT. This sequence encodes CASSWGGSSNQPQHF.

This clonotype appeared a few times. The chain employs TRBV7-2 and TRBJ2-5; 11 bases are shared with TRBD2. CDR3 length: 14 residues. Germline assignment: CDR1 SGHTA and CDR2 FQGNSA. V lost 7 bases to trimming and J lost 4 bases; unmatched junction nucleotides: 5. For the CDR3, the DNA is TGTGCCAGCACATTAGCGGGAGGGCGAGAGACCCAGTACTTC. Translation: CASTLAGGRETQYF.

CDR3 coding DNA: TGCGCCAGCAGCCAAGGGCCCTCACAAAACTATGGCTACACCTTC. This translates into CASSQGPSQNYGYTF. V usage is TRBV4-3 and J usage is TRBJ1-2; D is uncertain. The CDR3 covers 15 residues. Looked up from germline, CDR1 is LGHNA and CDR2 is YSLEER. Deletions cut 1 base from V and 2 bases from J, with 11 bases between.

V usage is TRBV6-2 or TRBV6-3 and J usage is TRBJ1-2; D ambiguous. Trimming removed 5 bases from V and 5 bases from J, with 12 bases in between. The CDR3 covers 13 residues. Germline-derived CDR1 and CDR2 are MNHEY and SVGEGT. CDR3 in amino acids: CASSVHGLYGYTF. The DNA for the CDR3 is TGTGCCAGCAGTGTACATGGTCTTTATGGCTACACCTTC.

The CDR3 region has the DNA TGCGCCAGCAGCGGGATGATTGCTGTGGCCGGGGAGCTGTTTTTT. Its translation: CASSGMIAVAGELFF. The genes are TRBV5-1 and TRBJ2-2; no definite D call. Germline loops: CDR1 SGHRS, CDR2 YFSETQ. Trimming took 4 bases from V and 6 from J, leaving 16 bases between them. This CDR3 has 15 amino acids.

The chain combines TRBV20-1 with TRBJ2-5; 9 nucleotides agree with TRBD1. The J call is doubtful: the DNA matches TRBJ2-7 better. The length of the CDR3 is 14 residues. Germline CDR1 reads DFQATT; CDR2 reads SNEGSKA (reference sequence). DNA of the CDR3: TGCAGTGCTCTAAACAGGGGGCGAAGGAACGAGCAGTACTTC. Its protein is CSALNRGRRNEQYF.

This clonotype has more than one count but fewer than ten. The chain is built from TRBV7-2 and TRBJ2-1, with D perhaps being TRBD1 or TRBD2 (6 bases each). Trimming stripped 1 base from V and 2 bases from J, with 18 bases between. The CDR3 consists of 18 residues. Per the germline V gene, CDR1 is SGHTA and CDR2 is FQGNSA. CDR3 in DNA: TGTGCCAGCAGCTTAGTCGAGGGGGGCCTAATCGCCTACAATGAGCAGTTCTTC. It yields the protein CASSLVEGGLIAYNEQFF.

The sample holds many counts of this clonotype. The chain carries TRBV6-2 or TRBV6-3 and TRBJ2-1, with 7 bases that match TRBD2. The CDR3 contains 16 residues. The germline V gene has CDR1 MNHEY and CDR2 SVGEGT. The ends lost 7 bases at V and 5 bases at J; junction bases unmatched: 14. The CDR3 loop is CASMGLRASGHNEQFF. The DNA for the CDR3 is TGTGCCAGCATGGGTCTGCGGGCTAGCGGTCACAATGAGCAGTTCTTC.

V usage is TRBV12-3 or TRBV12-4 and J usage is TRBJ2-3; D might be TRBD1 (5 bases). The CDR3 is made up of 14 amino acids. Trimming took off 6 bases at V and 4 bases at J, with 14 bases between the two ends. The chain's CDR3 is CASSSRQSADTQYF. The CDR3 DNA reads as TGTGCCAGCAGCTCTAGACAGAGCGCAGATACGCAGTATTTT.

This sequence joins TRBV7-9 and TRBJ2-7; D remains unclear. The CDR3 spans 15 residues. Per germline, CDR1 SEHNR and CDR2 FQNEAQ (reference sequence). Between the trimmed V and J ends, which lost 5 bases and 1 base, there was a span of 15 bases. CDR3 coding DNA: TGTGCCAGCAGCCCTAGGGCCGGCCCGTCCTACGAGCAGTACTTC. It translates to CASSPRAGPSYEQYF.

The chain carries TRBV5-1 and TRBJ2-7; 9 bases align to TRBD1. V gave up 3 bases and J gave up 5 bases; unmatched junction bases: 9. This CDR3 has 15 residues. Per the germline V gene, CDR1 is SGHRS and CDR2 is YFSETQ. CDR3 sequence reads: CASSSSGTGNNEQYF. CDR3 DNA: TGCGCCAGCAGCTCCTCCGGGACAGGGAATAACGAGCAGTACTTC. Combining the CDR3 with reference TRBV5-1 and TRBJ2-7 gives the whole variable domain KAGVTQTPRYLIKTRGQQVTLSCSPISGHRSVSWYQQTPGQGLQFLFEYFSETQRNKGNFPGRFSGRQFSNSRSEMNVSTLELGDSALYLCASSSSGTGNNEQYFGPGTRLTVT.

In its sample, this clonotype was seen once. The chain has TRBV15 and TRBJ2-1; D is uncertain. In germline, CDR1 is LNHNV, CDR2 YYDKDF (reference sequence). Trimming took off 10 bases at V and 4 bases at J, with 17 bases between the two ends. The CDR3 consists of 14 residues. The CDR3 loop reads CAIGARVPYNEQFF. For the CDR3, the DNA is TGTGCCATCGGAGCCCGGGTACCATACAATGAGCAGTTCTTC.

This clonotype was seen a handful of times. The chain employs TRBV7-9 and TRBJ2-1; 7 bases match TRBD2. Germline lookup yields CDR1 SEHNR and CDR2 FQNEAQ (reference sequence). V was clipped by 5 bases and J by 1 base; unmatched bases: 8. The CDR3 spans 16 residues. The CDR3 here is CASSRGGLGSYNEQFF. For the CDR3, the DNA is TGTGCCAGCAGCCGCGGGGGATTGGGTTCCTACAATGAGCAGTTCTTC.

This clonotype turned up a few times. This chain connects TRBV7-2 to TRBJ2-1, with 12 bases lining up with TRBD2. The trim removed 2 bases at V and 9 bases at J, leaving 5 bases unmatched. The CDR3 consists of 15 residues. The germline CDR1 and CDR2 sequences are SGHTA and FQGNSA. Here the CDR3 reads CASSLSASGRGEQFF. The CDR3 bases are TGTGCCAGCAGCTTATCGGCTAGCGGGAGGGGTGAGCAGTTCTTC.

Only a few counts were recorded for this clonotype. The chain is built from TRBV29-1 and TRBJ2-2; 7 bases map to TRBD2. Germline CDR1 is SQVTM and CDR2 is ANQGSEA. CDR3 length: 13 residues. J gave up 4 bases and V 6 bases, and 5 bases lay outside the gene matches. The CDR3 here is CSVAGTATGELFF. CDR3 nucleotide sequence: TGCAGCGTAGCGGGGACGGCCACCGGGGAGCTGTTTTTT.

This rearrangement joins TRBV6-2 or TRBV6-3 to TRBJ2-3; 11 nucleotides align to TRBD2. J lost 1 base, V lost 9 bases, and 6 bases had no gene match. Germline loops: CDR1 MNHEY, CDR2 SVGEGT. This CDR3 contains 15 residues. The CDR3 sequence: CASSGGASRTDTQYF. CDR3 nucleotide sequence: TGTGCCAGTAGCGGGGGGGCGTCTCGCACAGATACGCAGTATTTT.

The chain links TRBV28 to TRBJ1-5, with a weak D call TRBD1 (5 bases). Trimming removed 6 bases at V and 2 bases at J, with 8 bases between. This CDR3 has 13 amino acids. Germline V CDR1 and CDR2: MDHEN, SYDVKM. CDR3 sequence: CASRIGGNQPQHF. The CDR3 nucleotides are TGTGCCAGCAGAATAGGGGGCAATCAGCCCCAGCATTTT. The full variable domain, rest sourced from reference TRBV28 and TRBJ1-5, is DVKVTQSSRYLVKRTGEKVFLECVQDMDHENMFWYRQDPGLGLRLIYFSYDVKMKEKGDIPEGYSVSREKKERFSLILESASTNQTSMYLCASRIGGNQPQHFGDGTRLSIL.

This clonotype came up a few times. The V and J genes are TRBV18 and TRBJ2-1; 7 bases match TRBD1. The CDR3 is 16 residues long. The germline V gene has CDR1 KGHSH and CDR2 LQKENI. Unmatched junction bases numbered 5, after V lost 1 base and J lost 2 bases. CDR3 in DNA: TGTGCCAGCTCACCACTGAGGCAGGGGGCCTACAATGAGCAGTTCTTC. Its protein is CASSPLRQGAYNEQFF.

About this clonotype itself: A single base separates this from a much larger clone, so it may be a read error. The chain has TRBV4-1 and TRBJ2-4; possibly TRBD2 for D (6 bases). CDR1 and CDR2 (germline): MGHRA, YSYEKL. V gave up 3 bases and J gave up 13 bases, with 19 bases separating them. CDR3 length: 14 amino acids. The CDR3 DNA is TGCGCCAGCAGCCAGGGACGGGTGCGGGAAGAGCAGTACTTC. Its protein product is CASSQGRVREEQYF.

The chain has TRBV7-2 and TRBJ1-3; D perhaps matches TRBD1 (5 bases). V was clipped by 6 bases and J by 3 bases, with 18 bases between them. Germline CDR1 and CDR2: SGHTA and FQGNSA. This CDR3 is 16 amino acids long. The CDR3 protein is CASSRGLRGLGNTIYF. The CDR3 DNA reads as TGTGCCAGCAGTCGGGGACTCCGCGGCCTTGGAAACACCATATATTTT.